The 14 T cell receptor beta chains listed next were all sequenced from one sample in a study of CD4+ T cells in melanoma. TCRdb's table, derived via immunoSEQ multiplex PCR, lists solely in-frame clones and lacks some. The repertoire includes about 5,700 clones, approximately 68% of them detected once, and 20% to 25% sits in the top ten. The material sequenced was cells from a culture (not recorded whether cultured in vitro). The receptors were gathered from a human donor with melanoma.

This clone has more than one count but fewer than ten. V gene TRBV28 combines with J gene TRBJ1-2; TRBD1 is a possible D gene (6 bases). The V gene lost 4 bases and the J gene lost 4 bases, with 10 bases spanning the gap. The CDR3 totals 13 residues. Germline CDR1 is MDHEN and CDR2 is SYDVKM. As DNA, the CDR3 is TGTGCCAGCAGTTCCGGACAGACCTATGGCTACACCTTC. Its protein product is CASSSGQTYGYTF.

The chain uses TRBV3-1 (or the pseudogene TRBV3-2) and TRBJ2-1; the D gene is possibly TRBD2 (5 bases). The V and J ends lost 2 bases and 2 bases respectively, with 7 bases between them. The CDR3 runs to 14 residues. Germline-derived CDR1 and CDR2 are LGHDT and YNNKEL (reference sequence). CDR3 loop: CASSQLAAYNEQFF. The CDR3 nucleotides are TGTGCCAGCAGCCAACTAGCCGCCTACAATGAGCAGTTCTTC.

The chain employs TRBV7-2 and TRBJ1-5; D gene unclear. CDR1 SGHTA and CDR2 FQGNSA come from the germline V gene. This CDR3 region has 15 residues. V was trimmed by 4 bases and J by 1 base, leaving 11 bases between them. CDR3 sequence: CASSSGRASNQPQHF. The CDR3 DNA is TGTGCCAGCAGCTCGGGGAGGGCAAGCAATCAGCCCCAGCATTTT.

The chain joins TRBV28 to TRBJ2-7, with D perhaps given as TRBD1 or TRBD2 (5 bases each). V was cut by 4 bases and J by 3 bases, with 16 bases left in between. Germline CDR1 MDHEN, CDR2 SYDVKM. The CDR3 loop spans 15 amino acids. CDR3 residues: CASSSLRDGLYEQYF. In DNA, the CDR3 is TGTGCCAGCAGTTCCCTCCGGGACGGTCTCTACGAGCAGTACTTC.

The gene calls are TRBV7-9 and TRBJ2-3, with D maybe TRBD2 (5 bases). Trimming cost V 4 bases and J 4 bases, with 9 bases left between them. The CDR3 has 13 residues. CDR1 and CDR2 from the germline V gene are SEHNR and FQNEAQ (reference sequence). The CDR3 is CASSSQLADTQYF. CDR3 nucleotides: TGTGCCAGCAGCTCCCAACTAGCAGATACGCAGTATTTT. The entire variable domain, with the rest obtained from reference TRBV7-9 and TRBJ2-3, is as follows: DTGVSQNPRHKITKRGQNVTFRCDPISEHNRLYWYRQTLGQGPEFLTYFQNEAQLEKSRLLSDRFSAERPKGSFSTLEIQRTEQGDSAMYLCASSSQLADTQYFGPGTRLTVL.

Within the sample, this clone is medium-sized. The chain uses TRBV9 and TRBJ2-7; 9 nucleotides match TRBD1. Trimming at V came to 4 bases and at J to 5 bases, leaving 10 bases not matched to a gene. The CDR3 spans 15 residues. CDR1 is SGDLS, CDR2 YYNGEE, per germline. The CDR3 region is CASSLWGQGVNEQYF. CDR3 coding DNA: TGTGCCAGCAGCTTATGGGGACAGGGCGTCAACGAGCAGTACTTC.

Relative to its sample, this clone is medium-sized (0.01 to 0.1%). V is TRBV19 and J is TRBJ2-7; D gene ambiguous. Germline V CDR1 and CDR2: LNHDA, SQIVND (reference sequence). V was cut by 4 bases and J by 2 bases, with 6 bases left in between. The CDR3 is made up of 12 amino acids. The CDR3 region is CASSNGPYEQYF. The CDR3, as DNA: TGTGCCAGTAGTAACGGGCCCTACGAGCAGTACTTC.

DNA for the CDR3: TGCGCCAGCAGCCAAACCCACACCCAAACCGGGACAGTAAACAATCAGCCCCAGCATTTT. Its protein product is CASSQTHTQTGTVNNQPQHF. The chain carries TRBV4-1 and TRBJ1-5, with 7 nucleotides matching TRBD1. Looked up from germline, CDR1 is MGHRA and CDR2 is YSYEKL. J lost 3 bases, V lost 2 bases, and 19 bases had no gene match. The CDR3 spans 20 residues.

V is TRBV12-3 or TRBV12-4 and J is TRBJ1-5, with D uncertain. The CDR3 contains 11 residues. The V end was cut by 4 bases, the J end by 4 bases, with 2 bases between. The DNA for the CDR3 is TGTGCCAGCAGTTCGAATCAGCCCCAGCATTTT. Protein sequence: CASSSNQPQHF.

The chain has TRBV7-3 and TRBJ2-1, with 9 nucleotides matching TRBD2. The V segment lost 2 bases and the J segment 8 bases; nucleotides outside the gene matches: 7. CDR1 and CDR2 (germline): SGHTA, FQGTGA. The CDR3 loop spans 15 amino acids. Written as DNA, the CDR3 is TGTGCCAGCAGCTTAGGGGCGGGGGGGAGGTATGAGCAGTTCTTC. This codes for CASSLGAGGRYEQFF. The variable domain in full, completed from reference TRBV7-3 and TRBJ2-1, reads GAGVSQTPSNKVTEKGKYVELRCDPISGHTALYWYRQSLGQGPEFLIYFQGTGAADDSGLPNDRFFAVRPEGSVSTLKIQRTERGDSAVYLCASSLGAGGRYEQFFGPGTRLTVL.

This clone was observed a handful of times. The chain recombines TRBV15 with TRBJ1-5; no reliable D call. The CDR3 spans 15 residues. Trimming removed 1 base at V and 2 bases at J, with 9 bases between. Germline loops: CDR1 LNHNV, CDR2 YYDKDF (reference sequence). CDR3 sequence: CATSRVGMGNQPQHF. As DNA, the CDR3 is TGTGCCACCAGCAGAGTCGGGATGGGCAATCAGCCCCAGCATTTT.

This chain uses TRBV5-5 with TRBJ1-2; D remains unclear. The CDR3 runs 12 residues. From germline, CDR1 is SGHKS and CDR2 YYEKEE (reference sequence). Trimming removed 7 bases at V and 4 bases at J, with 11 bases between. The CDR3 DNA is TGTGCCAGCTTTGACTGGATCTATGGCTACACCTTC. Translation: CASFDWIYGYTF. Variable domain in full (rest from reference TRBV5-5 and TRBJ1-2): DAGVTQSPTHLIKTRGQQVTLRCSPISGHKSVSWYQQVLGQGPQFIFQYYEKEERGRGNFPDRFSARQFPNYSSELNVNALLLGDSALYLCASFDWIYGYTFGSGTRLTVV.

This rearrangement joins TRBV5-1 to TRBJ1-4; D remains unclear. The CDR3 has 14 residues. V was trimmed by 0 bases and J by 4 bases, leaving 7 bases between them. Germline-derived CDR1 and CDR2 are SGHRS and YFSETQ. CDR3 coding DNA: TGCGCCAGCAGCTTGGGGTTAGTTAATGAAAAACTGTTTTTT. This sequence encodes CASSLGLVNEKLFF.

The chain links TRBV11-2 to TRBJ1-6, with a weak D call TRBD1 (6 bases). The germline CDR1 and CDR2 sequences are SGHAT and FQNNGV. This CDR3 has 15 amino acids. The V and J ends lost 1 base and 9 bases respectively, with 13 bases between them. The CDR3 coding sequence is TGTGCCAGCAGCTTAGCGGGGGGCAGGGGTTCACCCCTCCACTTT. It yields the protein CASSLAGGRGSPLHF.